The T cell receptor (beta chain) described here comes from a study of T-cell reconstitution after alpha-beta-depleted transplantation in children. General study points: One year after transplant, T-cell counts and diversity came mostly from newly produced T cells. Where alpha-beta T cells came from about two months after transplant was reportedly several hundred expanded graft clones. Where some patients showed high TCRbeta diversity at day 60, it came from recipient T cells and thymic progenitors that had survived.

Unique molecular identifiers were incorporated during preparation of the TCRbeta library. TCRdb independently ran MiXCR on the PCR reads; one entry per CDR3 protein. Of tens of thousands of distinct CDR3 sequences listed, 44% were seen once; the top ten hold nearly 98%. This clonotype was seen more than once but under ten times. What it recognizes is unknown. This CDR3 has 13 residues. Trimming removed 3 bases at V and 0 bases at J, with 6 bases between. CDR1 SQVTM and CDR2 ANQGSEA come from the germline V gene. This material consisted of PBMCs, mostly from graft donor cells, taken 360 days after TCRalphabeta/CD19-depleted stem cell transplant. The gene calls are TRBV29-1 and TRBJ2-4; D unclear. The clonotype comes from a male patient younger than 18 who had a stem cell transplant for acute lymphoblastic leukemia, so the T cells may come from the graft donor. CDR3 sequence (DNA): TGCAGCGTTGACGACCGAGCCAAAAACATTCAGTACTTC. Its translation is CSVDDRAKNIQYF.